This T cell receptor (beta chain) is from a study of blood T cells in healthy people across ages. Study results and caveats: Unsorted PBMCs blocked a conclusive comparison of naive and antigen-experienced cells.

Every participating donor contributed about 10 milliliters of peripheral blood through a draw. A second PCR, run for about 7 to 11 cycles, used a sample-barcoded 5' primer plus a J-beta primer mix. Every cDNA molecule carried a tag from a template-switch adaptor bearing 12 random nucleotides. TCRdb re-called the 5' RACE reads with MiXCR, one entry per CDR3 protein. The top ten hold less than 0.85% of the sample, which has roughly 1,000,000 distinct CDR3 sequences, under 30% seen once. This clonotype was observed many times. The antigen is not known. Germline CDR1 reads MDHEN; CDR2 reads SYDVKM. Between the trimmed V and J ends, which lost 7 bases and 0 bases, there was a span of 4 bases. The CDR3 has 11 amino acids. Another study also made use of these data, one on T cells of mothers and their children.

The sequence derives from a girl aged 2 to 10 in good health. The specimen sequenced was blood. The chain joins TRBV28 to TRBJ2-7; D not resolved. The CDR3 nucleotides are TGTGCCAGCACTAGCTCCTACGAGCAGTACTTC. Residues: CASTSSYEQYF.